The 20 T cell receptor beta chains reported below all come from one sample, sequenced in a study of blood T cells in healthy people across ages. Primers used in a second PCR of roughly 6 to 11 cycles were a sample-barcoded 5' primer and a J-beta primer mix. MiXCR, applied by TCRdb to the 5' RACE reads, yields one record per CDR3 protein. The sample lists approximately 1,700,000 distinct CDR3 sequences, 30% to 40% occurring once. The sequencing sample was made of blood. All receptors derive from a human donor in good health.

The chain has TRBV27 and TRBJ1-6; D perhaps matches TRBD1 (6 bases). From germline, CDR1 is MNHEY and CDR2 SMNVEV (reference sequence). CDR3 length equals 13 residues. Trimming took 7 bases from V and 5 from J, leaving 9 bases between them. CDR3 nucleotides: TGTGCCAGCAACCCAGGGGATAATTCACCCCTCCACTTT. Protein: CASNPGDNSPLHF.

This clonotype was seen ten or more times. This chain links TRBV5-1 with TRBJ1-1; the D is unclear. The V and J ends lost 1 base and 3 bases respectively, with 7 bases between them. From germline, CDR1 is SGHRS and CDR2 YFSETQ. There are 13 residues in the CDR3. CDR3 sequence reads: CASSLNQDTEAFF. DNA of the CDR3: TGCGCCAGCAGCTTGAATCAGGACACTGAAGCTTTCTTT.

This clonotype came up a few times. The V call is TRBV12-3 or TRBV12-4, the J call TRBJ2-1, with D tentatively TRBD2 (5 bases). The CDR3 is 12 amino acids. The germline V and J ends were trimmed by 2 bases and 8 bases, with 7 bases remaining between them. The CDR3 coding sequence is TGTGCCAGCAGTTTACCCGGGGATGAGCAGTTCTTC. Amino acid sequence: CASSLPGDEQFF.

There are a few counts of this clonotype. The chain carries TRBV5-1 and TRBJ2-7; 8 nucleotides agree with TRBD1. With 3 bases clipped from V and 2 bases from J, the junction kept 4 bases outside the gene matches. The length of the CDR3 is 14 residues. Germline V gene lookup returns CDR1 SGHRS and CDR2 YFSETQ. Here the CDR3 reads CASSSQGAAYEQYF. The CDR3 DNA sequence: TGCGCCAGCAGCTCCCAGGGGGCCGCCTACGAGCAGTACTTC. The whole variable domain, remainder taken from reference TRBV5-1 and TRBJ2-7, is KAGVTQTPRYLIKTRGQQVTLSCSPISGHRSVSWYQQTPGQGLQFLFEYFSETQRNKGNFPGRFSGRQFSNSRSEMNVSTLELGDSALYLCASSSQGAAYEQYFGPGTRLTVT.

J is TRBJ2-3 and V is TRBV7-9, with 7 bases identical to TRBD1. The ends lost 4 bases at V and 2 bases at J; junction bases unmatched: 9. Looked up from germline, CDR1 is SEHNR and CDR2 is FQNEAQ (reference sequence). This CDR3 is 16 amino acids long. In DNA, the CDR3 is TGTGCCAGCAGCTGGCGACAGGGAGCCGTCACAGATACGCAGTATTTT. This translates into CASSWRQGAVTDTQYF. The full variable domain, completed using reference TRBV7-9 and TRBJ2-3, is DTGVSQNPRHKITKRGQNVTFRCDPISEHNRLYWYRQTLGQGPEFLTYFQNEAQLEKSRLLSDRFSAERPKGSFSTLEIQRTEQGDSAMYLCASSWRQGAVTDTQYFGPGTRLTVL.

This clonotype has a handful of counts. This rearrangement joins TRBV4-1 to TRBJ2-5, with TRBD1 matching 8 bases. The germline V gene has CDR1 MGHRA and CDR2 YSYEKL. This CDR3 is 15 amino acids long. The V segment lost 4 bases and the J segment 2 bases; nucleotides outside the gene matches: 6. The CDR3 DNA reads TGCGCCAGCAGCCTAAGACAGGGGCCTCAAGAGACCCAGTACTTC. Translation gives CASSLRQGPQETQYF.

The chain joins TRBV24-1 to TRBJ2-6; D is perhaps TRBD2 (7 bases). The CDR3 extends over 17 amino acids. The V end lost 7 bases, the J end lost 0 bases, and 15 bases lay between the germline ends. Germline-derived CDR1 and CDR2 are KGHDR and SFDVKD. The CDR3 here is CATSLGGESSGANVLTF. Written as DNA, the CDR3 is TGTGCCACCAGCCTAGGGGGGGAAAGCTCTGGGGCCAACGTCCTGACTTTC.

This clonotype was recorded a few times. The genes are TRBV7-2 and TRBJ1-5, with D tentatively TRBD1 (6 bases). The germline V and J ends were trimmed by 5 bases and 2 bases, with 13 bases remaining between them. This CDR3 has 15 amino acids. CDR1 SGHTA and CDR2 FQGNSA come from the germline V gene. CDR3 protein: CASSQPGHGNQPQHF. CDR3 in DNA: TGTGCCAGCAGCCAACCGGGACACGGCAATCAGCCCCAGCATTTT.

The chain is built from TRBV5-1 and TRBJ1-3, with TRBD1 matching over 7 bases. This CDR3 has 19 amino acids. The germline gives CDR1 SGHRS, CDR2 YFSETQ. Trimming removed 9 bases from V and 0 bases from J; junction bases left unmatched: 21. The CDR3 sequence: CATSNPRQGELSSGNTIYF. CDR3 sequence (DNA): TGCGCCACCTCAAACCCCCGACAGGGAGAGCTGTCCTCTGGAAACACCATATATTTT.

This clonotype occurred once. The V gene is TRBV12-3 or TRBV12-4, the J gene TRBJ1-3; D is unclear. This CDR3 region has 12 residues. The CDR3 spells CARFGSGNTIYF. The CDR3 nucleotides read TGTGCGAGGTTTGGCTCTGGAAACACCATATATTTT.

The chain is built from TRBV4-2 and TRBJ2-3; D is ambiguous. Germline V gene lookup returns CDR1 LGHNA and CDR2 YNFKEQ. V lost 0 bases to trimming and J lost 7 bases, with 5 bases between them. CDR3 size: 12 residues. The CDR3 region is CASSQEGYTQYF. The CDR3 DNA follows: TGTGCCAGCAGCCAAGAAGGTTATACGCAGTATTTT.

The genes are TRBV4-3 and TRBJ2-4; the D gene is possibly TRBD1 (6 bases). The closer fit of TRBJ2-7 to the DNA end suggests the J call may be wrong. The CDR3 spans 17 residues. Germline lookup yields CDR1 LGHNA and CDR2 YSLEER. CDR3 DNA: TGCGCCAGCAGCCAAGATCTAGGAGACAGGCAACCTTACGAGCAGTACTTC. Encoded protein: CASSQDLGDRQPYEQYF.

In regard to this clonotype: The junction departs from germline at one end; a sequencing error may be responsible. The rearrangement joins TRBV6-2 or TRBV6-3 to TRBJ2-7, with a weak D call TRBD2 (5 bases). Germline V lookup: CDR1 MNHEY, CDR2 SVGEGT. The CDR3 contains 13 residues. CDR3 amino acids: CVSGINSFYEQYF. CDR3 DNA sequence: TGTGTCAGCGGAATTAACAGCTTTTACGAGCAGTACTTC.

This clonotype was counted a few times. The chain joins TRBV20-1 to TRBJ2-3; D possibly corresponds to TRBD1 (5 bases). Germline CDR1 DFQATT, CDR2 SNEGSKA (reference sequence). The CDR3 totals 15 residues. Trimming stripped 2 bases from V and 0 bases from J, with 12 bases between. The CDR3 reads CSARWGTSSTDTQYF. In DNA form, the CDR3 reads TGCAGTGCTAGATGGGGCACTTCTAGCACAGATACGCAGTATTTT.

About this clonotype: A junction boundary mismatches the germline segment, possibly from a read error. This sequence joins TRBV29-1 and TRBJ2-1; the D call may be TRBD1 or TRBD2 (8 bases each). Germline CDR1 SQVTM, CDR2 ANQGSEA. This CDR3 has 19 residues. CDR3 region: CSVVPGGLAGGDTYNKQFF. The CDR3 DNA sequence: TGCAGCGTTGTCCCAGGGGGCTTGGCGGGGGGTGATACGTACAATAAGCAGTTCTTC.

Only a few counts were recorded for this clonotype. This chain connects TRBV10-3 to TRBJ2-1, with D possibly called TRBD1 or TRBD2 (5 bases each). The CDR3 spans 14 residues. With 8 bases removed from V and 10 bases from J, the gap between germline ends came to 21 bases. Germline V gene lookup returns CDR1 ENHRY and CDR2 SYGVKD. The DNA for the CDR3 is TGTGCCATCGGGAACCGACAGCCAGACTACGAGCAGTTCTTC. As protein: CAIGNRQPDYEQFF.

This clonotype has more than one count but fewer than ten. The CDR3 loop reads CASSPIAGGNYEQYF. The CDR3 DNA reads as TGTGCCAGCAGCCCTATAGCGGGGGGAAACTACGAGCAGTACTTC. This sequence joins TRBV5-5 and TRBJ2-7, with 10 bases matching TRBD2. Trimming removed 4 bases from V and 3 bases from J; junction bases left unmatched: 7. The CDR3 extends over 15 amino acids. Germline-derived CDR1 and CDR2 are SGHKS and YYEKEE (reference sequence).

This clonotype was seen only a few times. This chain uses TRBV4-3 with TRBJ2-5, with a possible D match to TRBD2 (5 bases). CDR3 length equals 13 residues. Trimming took 1 base from V and 5 from J, leaving 8 bases between them. Germline-derived CDR1 and CDR2 are LGHNA and YSLEER. The CDR3 protein is CASSQGRLETQYF. The DNA for the CDR3 is TGCGCCAGCAGCCAAGGGAGGTTGGAGACCCAGTACTTC.

This clonotype was counted only a few times. V and J are TRBV11-2 and TRBJ2-3; 13 nucleotides line up with TRBD2. Germline assignment: CDR1 SGHAT and CDR2 FQNNGV. CDR3 size: 20 residues. V lost 1 base to trimming and J lost 0 bases; unmatched junction nucleotides: 10. DNA of the CDR3: TGTGCCAGCAGCTTAGTTCCGGGACTAGCGGGACGCCCTAGCACAGATACGCAGTATTTT. Translating it yields CASSLVPGLAGRPSTDTQYF.

This clonotype was picked up a small number of times. This clone may be a read error of a much larger clone one base away. The genes are TRBV10-3 and TRBJ2-1, with D perhaps given as TRBD1 or TRBD2 (5 bases each). The CDR3 contains 13 residues. Looked up from germline, CDR1 is ENHRY and CDR2 is SYGVKD. CDR3 region: CATQEGPYNGQFF. In DNA, the CDR3 is TGTGCCACCCAAGAGGGACCTTACAATGGGCAGTTCTTC.